This T cell receptor (beta chain) was sequenced in a study of cytomegalovirus exposure and HLA in healthy donors (dated by TCRdb to 2016 to 2017). In the study overall: In an earlier analysis of approximately 500 of the donors, approximately 260 Gb of sequence data and approximately 100 million unique TCR beta sequences from approximately 180 million T cells were reported. An early release that covered about 600 HLA-typed donors contained about 300 gigabases of sequencing data and 75 million to 100 million unique TCR sequences. The genetic ancestry cluster associated with self-reported Caucasian donors included over 80% of the approximately 410 genotyped donors. The study aimed to test whether signatures of past pathogen exposure could be identified by cataloging public T cell receptors. The study profiled the T cell repertoires of under 850 subjects by immunosequencing and related them to cytomegalovirus serostatus. Along with the roughly 700-subject first cohort, a separate validation cohort of over 90 different subjects was used. High-throughput TCR immunosequencing, statistical association of individual TCRs with disease status, and machine learning were combined to predict cytomegalovirus infection status. In a later analysis, previously published TCR beta repertoires from 670 or so donors were re-analyzed and high-resolution HLA genotyping was added so that TCR occurrence patterns could be studied. Rather than using new phenotypic data, the later analysis identified candidate immune exposures from TCR beta sequences and from how often those sequences occurred across donors. An earlier analysis of around 580 of the donors used high-throughput TCR beta sequencing to judge whether each TCR beta V gene segment behaved as functional or pseudogenic. Donor age, sex, ethnicity and CMV serostatus were compiled together with the repertoire data. Genome-wide SNP genotypes for about three fifths of the roughly 670 donors were used in a later genetic analysis, which treated that subset as a discovery cohort. Every repertoire in the discovery cohort had been generated on one and the same sequencing platform. Both class I and class II loci were covered by HLA typing, at four-digit resolution. The number of typed donors differed by locus: roughly 620-640 for A, B, C, DRB1 and DQB1; 522 for DQA1; 606 for DPA1; and some 430 for DPB1. Because of strong linkage in the cohort, roughly 5 DR-DQ haplotypes were treated as single units for association and clustering. Across 398 genotyped donors of the cohort, an average of roughly 200,000 unique TCR beta nucleotide sequences per donor were sequenced, and approximately 17% of those sequences were non-productive. Broad study findings and their caveats: In the study, approximately 160 TCR beta chains were listed as associated with cytomegalovirus. According to a later analysis, TCR association rates differed among HLA loci, with DRB1 alleles showing the most associated TCRs and HLA-C alleles showing the fewest. The earlier analysis of approximately 560 of the donors excluded roughly 16 rarely observed V segments, including chromosome 9 orphons, because counts were too low. In a later analysis, HLA-associated TCR beta chains were found to be more clonally expanded and to have lower generation probabilities than equally common non-associated chains. Correlated functional status among segregating V segments might reflect linkage disequilibrium, but an unknown experimental factor could not be ruled out. Several of the top co-occurrence clusters appeared to be linked to parvovirus B19, influenza, CMV and Epstein-Barr virus, according to a later analysis. A further reported finding was that TCR beta sequences accurately predicted the HLA-A and HLA-B alleles for most subjects in the first cohort. Because HLA typing was unavailable for some donors at each locus, only the typed subset was used in association tests. An earlier analysis of around 600 of the donors showed that most TCR beta V segments appeared in productive rearrangements either about 87% or about 30% of the time, which broadly matched IMGT annotations. An association between a missense DCLRE1C variant and V-gene and J-gene trimming of TCR beta chains was found in a later genetic analysis and replicated in an independent cohort. Some IMGT-functional V segments, including TRBV6-2 and TRBV6-3, could not be told apart with the 87-base-pair reads, so those segments were excluded. Assigning TCR associations to individual alleles was difficult when HLA alleles, especially DR and DQ, strongly co-occurred. Immune exposure information for the cohort was limited to CMV serostatus. A few of the identified cytomegalovirus-associated TCR beta chains were confirmed in vitro to be specific for cytomegalovirus antigens. At a false discovery rate of 0.05, a later analysis linked 16,951 TCR beta sequences to specific HLA alleles. Most CMV-associated TCR beta chains appeared to be HLA-restricted in a later analysis, and the HLA associations seemed to be driven largely by CMV exposure. A cluster of highly shared sequence variants was judged likely to be a technical artifact of the sequencing pipeline. Compared with the 666-donor mean, donors in an Asian-associated ancestry cluster had fewer N-insertions in productive TCRs, according to a later genetic analysis. Only TCR beta chains were sequenced in this cohort, and the absence of alpha or paired-chain data limited detectable features. Roughly uniform sequencing depth across donors was assumed in presence/absence analyses, although this assumption may not hold. Most TCR sequences were seen in very few donors, while some public TCRs were found in many individuals. Cytomegalovirus status was reported to be diagnosed by the classifier with high specificity and sensitivity in both the original and validation cohorts. The authors suggested that the approach could potentially be generalized to other disease states and immunological phenotypes.

The method behind the library was the immunoSEQ multiplex PCR assay. For the multiplex PCR, a mixture combining 60 forward primers for TCR Vbeta segments and 13 reverse primers for TCR Jbeta segments was used. The CDR3 region of rearranged TCR beta genes was amplified from genomic DNA with a multiplex PCR assay. The Illumina HiSeq System was used to sequence the amplified TCR beta libraries as 87-base-pair reads. Per the source publication's procedure: In a later analysis, roughly 80 million unique TCR beta chains were counted across the approximately 620 repertoires, and around 10 million of these chains were shared by at least two donors. Raw reads were error-corrected and collapsed into unique sequences with a nearest-neighbor algorithm that merged closely related sequences to remove PCR and sequencing errors. CDR3 sequences were aligned to IMGT reference sequences to assign V, D and J gene segments. For a sequence to be retained, at least a six-nucleotide match to both a V gene segment and a J gene segment was required. A rearrangement was called productive if the CDR3 had no stop codons and remained in frame with V and J, and every other rearrangement was called non-productive. Following IMGT convention, CDR3 was defined as the stretch from the second conserved V-encoded cysteine up to the conserved J-encoded phenylalanine. In an earlier analysis of around 570 of the donors, sequences lacking an unambiguous match to a single V gene segment were excluded. In an earlier analysis of 450 to 750 of the donors, a V segment was called functional when productive rearrangements were above 56.7%, and segregating when the standard deviation between donors exceeded 5%. A statistical classification framework was developed to diagnose cytomegalovirus status using the catalog of TCR beta chain sequences. A later analysis assigned V and J genes by comparing TCR nucleotide sequences with IMGT/GENE-DB human TR gene sequences. In a later analysis, CDR3 sequences and most-parsimonious VDJ recombination scenarios were assigned using the TCRdist pipeline. In a later analysis, every TCR beta chain was defined by the combination of its CDR3 amino acid sequence and its V-gene family, and reads without a unique V-gene family were dropped. In a later analysis, 550 to 650 highly shared, low-generation-probability nucleotide sequences were removed to address suspected cross-contamination and a sequencing artifact. For each public chain, a later analysis derived a clonal expansion index from normalized ranks of inferred template counts within each repertoire. Generation probabilities in a later analysis came from a VDJ recombination model fitted to out-of-frame rearrangements, and those results were checked against IGoR. Hypergeometric tests were used in a later analysis to score TCR-TCR, TCR-HLA and TCR-CMV co-occurrence, with a repertoire-size bias correction applied to the TCR pairs. In a later analysis, false discovery rates were estimated by permuting HLA or CMV assignments 20 times. In a later analysis, co-occurring TCRs were grouped using DBSCAN, with TCRdist sequence similarity added in when clustering inside HLA-allele-positive subsets. Repertoires with fewer than 30,000 or more than 120,000 public chains were left out of co-occurrence clustering, as were five repertoires with anomalous nucleotide sharing. Imported from immuneACCESS, the table was reduced by TCRdb to in-frame sequences with V and J called. These copies leave out some clones; in studies compared against another copy, an unresolved V gene accounts for under half, and the cause of the remainder is not known. V, J and clone size were drawn from that table, and D and trimming were deduced from the DNA. Across this sample there are 180,000 or so clones, with roughly a tenth seen only once. Together, the top ten hold about 1.2% of the sample.

The CDR3 contains 15 residues, cysteine and phenylalanine counted. Only the CDR3 portion is preserved as DNA: 45 bases, with reading frame beginning at the first base. V is pared back by 3 bases and J by 0 bases, with 8 bases lying between the germline termini. Based on the germline V gene, the CDR1 and CDR2 sequences are SGHTA and FQGNSA. About this clone: Its antigen is not yet known. Base qualities were left out, and no much larger clone turns up one base away. The same CDR3 arises from other DNA sequences in this sample as well.

The cohort comprised 670 or so healthy bone marrow donors. At the time of sampling, every cohort member was nominally healthy, though immune exposures that went unrecorded were likely present. The donor was CMV seropositive and was included in the group of 300 or so seropositive cohort members. Each donor provided a peripheral blood sample, and peripheral blood mononuclear cells were used for TCR beta sequencing. Genomic DNA was extracted from the blood cell samples with the Qiagen DNeasy Blood Extraction Kit. The chain joins TRBV7-2 to TRBJ2-2; 6 matching bases give a weak D call of TRBD1. The origin of this receptor is a woman aged 25 to 45 in good health and CMV-seropositive. The sequenced material came from PBMCs. Here is the DNA: TGTGCCAGCAGCTTCGACAGGTCGAACACCGGGGAGCTGTTTTTT. The translation is CASSFDRSNTGELFF.